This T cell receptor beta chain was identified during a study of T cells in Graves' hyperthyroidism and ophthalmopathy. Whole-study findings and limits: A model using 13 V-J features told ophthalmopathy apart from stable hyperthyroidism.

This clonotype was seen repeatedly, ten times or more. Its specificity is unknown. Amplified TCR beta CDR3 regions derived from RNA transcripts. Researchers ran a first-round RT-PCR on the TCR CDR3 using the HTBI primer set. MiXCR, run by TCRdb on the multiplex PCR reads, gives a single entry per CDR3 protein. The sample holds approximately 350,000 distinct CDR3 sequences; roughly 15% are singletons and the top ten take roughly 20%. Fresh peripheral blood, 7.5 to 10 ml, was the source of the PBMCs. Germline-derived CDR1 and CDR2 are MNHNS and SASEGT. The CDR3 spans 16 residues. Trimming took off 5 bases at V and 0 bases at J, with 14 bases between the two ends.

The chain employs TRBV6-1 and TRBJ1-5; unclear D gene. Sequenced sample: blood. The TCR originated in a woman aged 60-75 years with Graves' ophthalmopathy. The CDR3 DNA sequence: TGTGCCAGCAGTCCTTACGTTGAGGATAGCAATCAGCCCCAGCATTTT. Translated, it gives CASSPYVEDSNQPQHF.